The clone carrying this T cell receptor beta chain was recorded at least ten times. No antigen is known for it. The record originates from a study of human T cells and chemical hapten exposure. Study-wide context: Small volume differences among pooled libraries mainly caused per-sample TCR yield variation.

V was shortened by 1 base and J by 1 base, with 11 bases between the two germline ends. The CDR3 runs 16 residues. General study results and limits: TCRs above 1 in 1000 frequency stayed constant with DPC sensitization.

Time point in this sample: healthy volunteer bleed at 6 weeks. Whole blood that had not been fractionated was the source of extracted total RNA. Library construction involved attaching unique molecular identifiers to individual cDNA molecules, which allowed quantitative, reproducible TCR counting. Original methodology: Across samples, TCR counts had a median of roughly 91,000 and ranged from about 23,224 to 690,600. MiXCR was run by TCRdb on the RACE reads, yielding one entry per CDR3 protein. The V and J calls and clone size come from TCRdb's table, not from the authors' own analysis. This table has about 77,000 distinct CDR3 sequences, approximately 8.1% appearing once.

The TCR originated in a female donor in good health. Some clones in this sample may be carry-over from other donors' samples. The rearrangement joins TRBV12-3 or TRBV12-4 to TRBJ1-5; D is unresolved. Sequenced: whole blood. The CDR3 is CASSLESGISNQPQHF. As DNA, the CDR3 is TGTGCCAGCAGTTTAGAGTCAGGTATAAGCAATCAGCCCCAGCATTTT.